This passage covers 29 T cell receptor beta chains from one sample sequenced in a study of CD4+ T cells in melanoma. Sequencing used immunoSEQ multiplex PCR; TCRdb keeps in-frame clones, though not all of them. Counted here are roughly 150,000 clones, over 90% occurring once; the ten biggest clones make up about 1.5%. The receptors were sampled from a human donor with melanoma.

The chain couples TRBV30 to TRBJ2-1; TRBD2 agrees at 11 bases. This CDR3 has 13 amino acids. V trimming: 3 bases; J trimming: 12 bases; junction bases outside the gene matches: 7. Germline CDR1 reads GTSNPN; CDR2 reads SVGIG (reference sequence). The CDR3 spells CAWSGTSGGRQFF. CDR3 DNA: TGTGCCTGGAGCGGCACTAGCGGGGGTAGGCAGTTCTTC.

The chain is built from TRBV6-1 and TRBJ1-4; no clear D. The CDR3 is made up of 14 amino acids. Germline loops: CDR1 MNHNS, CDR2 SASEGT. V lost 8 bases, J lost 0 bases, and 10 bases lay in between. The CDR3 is CASCRRATNEKLFF. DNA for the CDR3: TGTGCCAGCTGTAGAAGGGCAACTAATGAAAAACTGTTTTTT.

The CDR3 DNA is TGCGCCAGCAGCCACCCGACAGGGGGGACTAGCAATCAGCCCCAGCATTTT. Its translation is CASSHPTGGTSNQPQHF. The chain recombines TRBV4-1 with TRBJ1-5; 9 bases are shared with TRBD1. Germline V gene sequence: CDR1 MGHRA, CDR2 YSYEKL. There are 17 residues in the CDR3. Trimming at V came to 3 bases and at J to 0 bases, leaving 6 bases not matched to a gene.

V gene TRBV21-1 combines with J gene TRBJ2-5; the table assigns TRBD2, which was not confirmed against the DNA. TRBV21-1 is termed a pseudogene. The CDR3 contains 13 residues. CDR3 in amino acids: CASSTVEPGLEYF. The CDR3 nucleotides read TGTGCCAGCAGCACGGTGGAGCCGGGACTGGAGTACTTC.

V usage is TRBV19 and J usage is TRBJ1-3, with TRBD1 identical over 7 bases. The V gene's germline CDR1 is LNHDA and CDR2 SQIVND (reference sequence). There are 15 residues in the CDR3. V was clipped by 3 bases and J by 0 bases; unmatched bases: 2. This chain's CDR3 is CASSMGQPSGNTIYF. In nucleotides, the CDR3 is TGTGCCAGTAGTATGGGACAGCCCTCTGGAAACACCATATATTTT.

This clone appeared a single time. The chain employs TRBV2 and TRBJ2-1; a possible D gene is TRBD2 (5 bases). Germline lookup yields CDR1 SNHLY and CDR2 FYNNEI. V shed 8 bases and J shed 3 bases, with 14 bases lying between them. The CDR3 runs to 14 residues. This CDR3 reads CASRSVSGYNEQFF. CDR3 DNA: TGTGCCAGCCGGAGTGTAAGCGGCTACAATGAGCAGTTCTTC.

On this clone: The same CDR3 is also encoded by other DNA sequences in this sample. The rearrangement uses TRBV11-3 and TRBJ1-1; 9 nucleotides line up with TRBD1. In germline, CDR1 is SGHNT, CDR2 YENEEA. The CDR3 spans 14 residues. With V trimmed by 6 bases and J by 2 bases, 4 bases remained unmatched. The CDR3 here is CASRGDRVNTEAFF. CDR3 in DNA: TGTGCCAGCAGGGGGGACAGGGTTAACACTGAAGCTTTCTTT.

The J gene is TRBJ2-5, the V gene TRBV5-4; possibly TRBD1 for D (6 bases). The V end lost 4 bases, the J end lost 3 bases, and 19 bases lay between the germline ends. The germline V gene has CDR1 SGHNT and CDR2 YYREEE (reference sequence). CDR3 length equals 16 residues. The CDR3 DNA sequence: TGTGCCAGCAGCGCGTTCACAGGGTATGGAGAAGAGACCCAGTACTTC. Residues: CASSAFTGYGEETQYF.

The CDR3 spells CSVGDSAGELFF. The CDR3 DNA reads as TGCAGCGTGGGAGACAGCGCCGGGGAGCTGTTTTTT. The chain couples TRBV29-1 to TRBJ2-2; D may be TRBD1 or TRBD2 (5 bases each). Trimming removed 6 bases from V and 6 bases from J, with 11 bases in between. CDR3 length: 12 residues. Germline loops: CDR1 SQVTM, CDR2 ANQGSEA.

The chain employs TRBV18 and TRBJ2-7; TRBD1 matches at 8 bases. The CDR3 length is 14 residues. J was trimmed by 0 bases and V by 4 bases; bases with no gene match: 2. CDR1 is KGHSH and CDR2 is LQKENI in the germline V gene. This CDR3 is CASSQDRVSYEQYF. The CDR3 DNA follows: TGTGCCAGCTCACAGGACAGGGTCTCCTACGAGCAGTACTTC.

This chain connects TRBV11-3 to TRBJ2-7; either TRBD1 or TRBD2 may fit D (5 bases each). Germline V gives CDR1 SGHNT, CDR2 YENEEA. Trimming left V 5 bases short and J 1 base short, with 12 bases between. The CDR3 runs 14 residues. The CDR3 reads CASSPPGRSYEQYF. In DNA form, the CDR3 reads TGTGCCAGCAGCCCTCCGGGACGATCCTACGAGCAGTACTTC.

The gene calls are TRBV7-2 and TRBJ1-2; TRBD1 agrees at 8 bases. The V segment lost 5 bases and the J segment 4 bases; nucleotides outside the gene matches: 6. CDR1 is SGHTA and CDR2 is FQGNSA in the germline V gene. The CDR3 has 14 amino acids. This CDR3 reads CASSAGQAGYGYTF. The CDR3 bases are TGTGCCAGCAGCGCGGGACAGGCGGGCTATGGCTACACCTTC.

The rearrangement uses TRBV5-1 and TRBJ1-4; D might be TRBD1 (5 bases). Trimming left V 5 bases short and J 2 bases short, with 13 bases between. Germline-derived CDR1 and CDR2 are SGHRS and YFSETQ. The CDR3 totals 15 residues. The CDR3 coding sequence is TGCGCCAGCAGGCACGGGGCGGCGACTAATGAAAAACTGTTTTTT. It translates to CASRHGAATNEKLFF.

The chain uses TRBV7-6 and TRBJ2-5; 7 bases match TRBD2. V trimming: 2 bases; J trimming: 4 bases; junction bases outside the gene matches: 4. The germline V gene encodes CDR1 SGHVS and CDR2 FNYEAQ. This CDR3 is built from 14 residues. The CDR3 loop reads CASSLRSGGETQYF. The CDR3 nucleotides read TGTGCCAGCAGCTTACGCTCGGGGGGAGAGACCCAGTACTTC.

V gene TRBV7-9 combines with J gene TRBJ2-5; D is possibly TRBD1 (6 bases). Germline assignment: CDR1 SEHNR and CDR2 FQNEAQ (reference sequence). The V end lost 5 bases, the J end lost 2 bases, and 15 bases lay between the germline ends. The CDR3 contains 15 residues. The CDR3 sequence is CASSRIRGRQETQYF. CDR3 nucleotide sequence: TGTGCCAGCAGCCGAATCAGGGGCCGGCAAGAGACCCAGTACTTC.

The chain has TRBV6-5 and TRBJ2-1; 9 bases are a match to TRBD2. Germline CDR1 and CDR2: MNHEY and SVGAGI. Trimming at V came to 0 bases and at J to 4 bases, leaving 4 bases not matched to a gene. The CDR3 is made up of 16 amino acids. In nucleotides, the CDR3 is TGTGCCAGCAGTTACTCGCTAGCGGGGTTTTACAATGAGCAGTTCTTC. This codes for CASSYSLAGFYNEQFF.

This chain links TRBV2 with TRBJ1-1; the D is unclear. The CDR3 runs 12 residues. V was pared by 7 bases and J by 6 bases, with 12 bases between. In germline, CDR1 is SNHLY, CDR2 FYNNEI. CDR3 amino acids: CASMQVPAEAFF. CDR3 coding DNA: TGTGCCAGCATGCAGGTCCCCGCTGAAGCTTTCTTT.

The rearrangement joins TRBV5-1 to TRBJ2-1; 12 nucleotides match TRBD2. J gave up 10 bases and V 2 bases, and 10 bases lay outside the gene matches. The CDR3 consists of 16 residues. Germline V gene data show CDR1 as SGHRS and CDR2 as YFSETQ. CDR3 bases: TGCGCCAGCAGCTTAGGGGCTAGCGGGGGGGCGCGGGAGCAGTTCTTC. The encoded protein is CASSLGASGGAREQFF.

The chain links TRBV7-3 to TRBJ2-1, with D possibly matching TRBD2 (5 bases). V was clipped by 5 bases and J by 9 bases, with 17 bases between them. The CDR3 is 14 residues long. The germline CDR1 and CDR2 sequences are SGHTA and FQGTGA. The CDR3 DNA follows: TGTGCCAGCAGCAGCTCTCCGGGGATCGGTGAGCAGTTCTTC. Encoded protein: CASSSSPGIGEQFF.

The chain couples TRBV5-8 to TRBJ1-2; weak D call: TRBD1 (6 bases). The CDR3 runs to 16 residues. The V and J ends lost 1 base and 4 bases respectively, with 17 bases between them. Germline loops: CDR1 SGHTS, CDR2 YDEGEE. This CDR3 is CASSLTRTATSYGYTF. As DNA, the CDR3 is TGTGCCAGCAGCTTGACTAGGACAGCAACCTCCTATGGCTACACCTTC.

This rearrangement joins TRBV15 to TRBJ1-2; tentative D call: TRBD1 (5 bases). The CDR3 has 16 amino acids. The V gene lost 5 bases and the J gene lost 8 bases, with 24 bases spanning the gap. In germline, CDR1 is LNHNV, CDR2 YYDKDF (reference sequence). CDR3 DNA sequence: TGTGCCACCAGCGGGGCCGTGCTCAACTCGGCGCAAGGCTACACCTTC. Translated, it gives CATSGAVLNSAQGYTF.

The CDR3 DNA reads TGCGCCAGCAGCTTGTACAGGGGTAGCACCTACGAGCAGTACTTC. Translating it yields CASSLYRGSTYEQYF. The chain recombines TRBV5-1 with TRBJ2-7; TRBD1 matches 7 bases. Germline trimming cut 1 base from V and 2 bases from J; bases unmatched to any gene: 6. Germline values: CDR1 SGHRS, CDR2 YFSETQ. CDR3 length: 15 amino acids.

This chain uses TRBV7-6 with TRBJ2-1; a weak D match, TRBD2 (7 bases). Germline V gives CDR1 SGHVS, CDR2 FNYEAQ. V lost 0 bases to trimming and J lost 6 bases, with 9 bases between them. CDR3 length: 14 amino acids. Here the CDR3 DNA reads TGTGCCAGCAGCTTAGCGGGGGGGCTCAATGAGCAGTTCTTC. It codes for CASSLAGGLNEQFF.

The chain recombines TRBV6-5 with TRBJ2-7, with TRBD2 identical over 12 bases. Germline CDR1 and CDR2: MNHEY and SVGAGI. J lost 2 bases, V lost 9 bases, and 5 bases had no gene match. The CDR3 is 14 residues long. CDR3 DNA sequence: TGTGCCAGTAGTCGGACTAGCGGGACCTACGAGCAGTACTTC. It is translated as CASSRTSGTYEQYF.

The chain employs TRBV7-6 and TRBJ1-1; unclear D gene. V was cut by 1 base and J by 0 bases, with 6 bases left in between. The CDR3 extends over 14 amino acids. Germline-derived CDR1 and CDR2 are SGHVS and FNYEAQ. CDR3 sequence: CASSLEAMNTEAFF. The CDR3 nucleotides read TGTGCCAGCAGCTTAGAGGCCATGAACACTGAAGCTTTCTTT.

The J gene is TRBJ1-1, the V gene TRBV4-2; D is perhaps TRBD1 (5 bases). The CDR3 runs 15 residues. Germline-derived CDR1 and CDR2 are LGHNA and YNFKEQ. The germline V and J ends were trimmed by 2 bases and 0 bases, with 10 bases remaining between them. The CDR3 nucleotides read TGTGCCAGCAGCCAACAGACAGTAATGAACACTGAAGCTTTCTTT. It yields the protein CASSQQTVMNTEAFF.

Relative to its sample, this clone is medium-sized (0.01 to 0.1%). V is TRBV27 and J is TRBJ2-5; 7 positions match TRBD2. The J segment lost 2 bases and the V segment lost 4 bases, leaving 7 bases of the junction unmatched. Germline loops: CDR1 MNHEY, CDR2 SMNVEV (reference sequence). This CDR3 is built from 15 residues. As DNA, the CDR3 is TGTGCCAGCAGTTCCCACTCTAGCGGTCAAGAGACCCAGTACTTC. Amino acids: CASSSHSSGQETQYF.

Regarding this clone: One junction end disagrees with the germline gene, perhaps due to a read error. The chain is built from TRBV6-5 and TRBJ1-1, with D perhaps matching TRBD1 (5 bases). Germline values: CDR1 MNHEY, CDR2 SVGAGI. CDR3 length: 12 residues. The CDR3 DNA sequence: TGTGCCAGCAGTTACTCCGGGCAGGGACGTCAGTTT. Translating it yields CASSYSGQGRQF.

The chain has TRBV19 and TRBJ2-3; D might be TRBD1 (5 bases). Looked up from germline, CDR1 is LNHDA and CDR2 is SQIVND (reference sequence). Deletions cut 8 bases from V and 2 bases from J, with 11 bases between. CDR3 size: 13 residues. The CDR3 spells CASEGANTDTQYF. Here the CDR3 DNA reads TGTGCCAGTGAAGGGGCTAACACAGATACGCAGTATTTT.